The T cell receptor (beta chain) described here comes from a study of CD8+ T cells in alopecia areata. RNA extraction and reverse transcription yielded cDNA as sequencing template. Sequencing used immunoSEQ multiplex PCR; TCRdb keeps in-frame clones, though not all of them. Found here are under 150,000 clones, approximately 60% of them singletons; the top ten hold 36%. The CDR3 covers 15 residues. The V segment lost 2 bases and the J segment 0 bases; nucleotides outside the gene matches: 4. The V gene's germline CDR1 is SGHNT and CDR2 YYREEE (reference sequence). V is TRBV5-4 and J is TRBJ2-7; 8 nucleotides line up with TRBD2. The clonotype comes from a human donor in good health. Sequenced: CD8+ T cells sorted from blood. The CDR3 region is CASSLKRELSYEQYF. The CDR3 DNA sequence: TGTGCCAGCAGCTTAAAGCGGGAGCTCTCCTACGAGCAGTACTTC.